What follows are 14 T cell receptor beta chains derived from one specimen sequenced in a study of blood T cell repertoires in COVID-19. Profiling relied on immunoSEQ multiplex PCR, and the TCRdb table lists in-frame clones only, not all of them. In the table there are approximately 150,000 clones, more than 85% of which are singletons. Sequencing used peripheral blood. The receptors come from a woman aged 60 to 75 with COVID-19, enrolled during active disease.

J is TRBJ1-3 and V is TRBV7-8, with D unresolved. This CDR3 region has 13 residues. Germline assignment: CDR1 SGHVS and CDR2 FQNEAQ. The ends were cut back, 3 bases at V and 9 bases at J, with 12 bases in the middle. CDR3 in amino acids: CASSLTRSGTIYF. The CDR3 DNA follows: TGTGCCAGCAGCTTGACACGGTCTGGCACCATATATTTT.

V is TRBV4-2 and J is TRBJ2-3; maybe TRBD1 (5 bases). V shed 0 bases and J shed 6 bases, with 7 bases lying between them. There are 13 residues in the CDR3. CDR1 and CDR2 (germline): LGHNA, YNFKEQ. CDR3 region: CASSQDRVDTQYF. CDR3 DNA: TGTGCCAGCAGCCAAGACAGGGTTGATACGCAGTATTTT.

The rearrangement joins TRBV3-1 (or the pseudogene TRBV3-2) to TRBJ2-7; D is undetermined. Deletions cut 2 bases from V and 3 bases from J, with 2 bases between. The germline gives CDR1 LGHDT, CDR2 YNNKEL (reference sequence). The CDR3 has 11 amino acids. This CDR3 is CASSQYYEQYF. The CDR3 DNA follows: TGTGCCAGCAGCCAATACTACGAGCAGTACTTC.

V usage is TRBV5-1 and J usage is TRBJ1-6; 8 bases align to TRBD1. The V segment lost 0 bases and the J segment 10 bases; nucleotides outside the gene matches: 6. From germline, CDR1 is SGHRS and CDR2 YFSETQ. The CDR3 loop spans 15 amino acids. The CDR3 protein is CASSLGYRGDSPLHF. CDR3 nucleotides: TGCGCCAGCAGCTTGGGCTACAGGGGGGACTCACCCCTCCACTTT.

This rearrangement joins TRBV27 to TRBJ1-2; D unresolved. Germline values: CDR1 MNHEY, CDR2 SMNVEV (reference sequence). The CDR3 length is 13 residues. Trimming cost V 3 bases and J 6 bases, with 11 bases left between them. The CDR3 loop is CASSLSGGHGYTF. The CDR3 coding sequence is TGTGCCAGCAGTTTGTCCGGAGGGCATGGCTACACCTTC.

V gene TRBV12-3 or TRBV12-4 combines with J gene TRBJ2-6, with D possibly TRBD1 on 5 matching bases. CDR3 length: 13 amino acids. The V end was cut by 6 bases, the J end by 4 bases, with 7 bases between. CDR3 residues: CASRGLGANVLTF. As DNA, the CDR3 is TGTGCCAGCAGGGGGCTCGGGGCCAACGTCCTGACTTTC.

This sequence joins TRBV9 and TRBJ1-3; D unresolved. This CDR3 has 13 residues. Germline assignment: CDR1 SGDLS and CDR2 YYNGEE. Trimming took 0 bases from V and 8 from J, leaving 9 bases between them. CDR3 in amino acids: CASSVGAWDTIYF. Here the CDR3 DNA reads TGTGCCAGCAGCGTAGGAGCGTGGGACACCATATATTTT.

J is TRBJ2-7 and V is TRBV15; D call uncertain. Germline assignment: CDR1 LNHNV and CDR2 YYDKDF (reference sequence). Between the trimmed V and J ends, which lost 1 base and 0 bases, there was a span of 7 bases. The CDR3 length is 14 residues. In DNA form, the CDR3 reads TGTGCCACCAGCAGAGGCCGGAGCTCCTACGAGCAGTACTTC. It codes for CATSRGRSSYEQYF.

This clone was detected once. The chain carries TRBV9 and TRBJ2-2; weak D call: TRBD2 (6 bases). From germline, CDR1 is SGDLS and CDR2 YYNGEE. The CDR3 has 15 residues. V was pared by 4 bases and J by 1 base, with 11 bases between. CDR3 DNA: TGTGCCAGCAGCCCTAGTAGCGGGAACACCGGGGAGCTGTTTTTT. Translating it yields CASSPSSGNTGELFF.

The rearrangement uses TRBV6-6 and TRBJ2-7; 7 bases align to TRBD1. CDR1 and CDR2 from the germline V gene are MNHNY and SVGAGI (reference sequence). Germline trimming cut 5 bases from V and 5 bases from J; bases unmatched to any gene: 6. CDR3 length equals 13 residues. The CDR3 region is CASSKLDRDEQYF. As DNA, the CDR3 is TGTGCCAGCAGTAAACTTGACAGGGACGAGCAGTACTTC.

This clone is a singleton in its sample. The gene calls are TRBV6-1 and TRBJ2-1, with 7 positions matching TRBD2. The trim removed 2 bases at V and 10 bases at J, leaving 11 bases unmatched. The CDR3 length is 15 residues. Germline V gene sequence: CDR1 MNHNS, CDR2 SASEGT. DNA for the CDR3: TGTGCCAGCAGTGAACTCCGGGGGGAACTTGCCGAGCAGTTCTTC. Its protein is CASSELRGELAEQFF.

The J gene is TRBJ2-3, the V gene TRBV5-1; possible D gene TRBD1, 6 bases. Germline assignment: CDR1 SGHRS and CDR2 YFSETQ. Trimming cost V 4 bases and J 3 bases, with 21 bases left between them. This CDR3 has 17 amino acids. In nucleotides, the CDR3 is TGCGCCAGCAGCCTCGGTGGGGGCAGCATAGGTACAGATACGCAGTATTTT. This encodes CASSLGGGSIGTDTQYF.

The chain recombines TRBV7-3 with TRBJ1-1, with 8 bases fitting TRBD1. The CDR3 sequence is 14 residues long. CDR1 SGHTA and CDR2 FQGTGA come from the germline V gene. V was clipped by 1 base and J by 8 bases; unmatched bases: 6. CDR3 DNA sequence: TGTGCCAGCAGCTTAAGCGGACAGGGTACCGAAGCTTTCTTT. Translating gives CASSLSGQGTEAFF.

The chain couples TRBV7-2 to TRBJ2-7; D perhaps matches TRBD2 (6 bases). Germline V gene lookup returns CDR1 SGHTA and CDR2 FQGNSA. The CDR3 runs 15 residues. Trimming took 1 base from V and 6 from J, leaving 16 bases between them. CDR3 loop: CASSLVGRRVGEQYF. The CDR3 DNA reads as TGTGCCAGCAGCTTAGTGGGGAGGCGCGTAGGCGAGCAGTACTTC.